The T cell receptor beta chain under discussion was sequenced for a study of cytomegalovirus exposure and HLA in healthy donors. Study summary: In a later analysis, it was reported that the approximately 120 validation repertoires had been produced on the same platform as the 690 or so repertoires belonging to the first cohort. Overall study findings and caveats: Cytomegalovirus association was assigned to about 150 TCR beta chains. Usually a TCR sequence was rare, but some public TCRs were found in many donors.

Remarks on this clone: Its antigen is unknown.

The length of the CDR3 is 14 residues. CDR1 is ENHRY, CDR2 SYGVKD, per germline. Trimming stripped 4 bases from V and 7 bases from J, with 16 bases between. Profiled with immunoSEQ multiplex PCR; TCRdb holds only in-frame clones, not every one. The repertoire holds roughly 80,000 clones, about 92% seen once, with roughly 0.65% in the top ten. Donors came from a validation cohort of over 100 subjects, distinct from the first 666-subject cohort. The sequence derives from a man between 18 and 29 years old in good health and CMV-seronegative. Source material: PBMCs. The chain is built from TRBV10-3 and TRBJ1-2; maybe TRBD1 (5 bases). The CDR3 bases are TGTGCCATCAGTGGGGGCAGCCCGGCAGGTGGCTACACCTTC. Its protein is CAISGGSPAGGYTF.